This TCR beta chain was recovered during a study of blood T cell repertoires in COVID-19 (dated by TCRdb to 2019 to 2021). Describing the broader study: Samples covering the acute and convalescent phases of COVID-19 were provided by collaborators in the United States, Italy and Spain. The material from the prospective study consisted of cDNA or gDNA derived from T cells, B-cell-depleted T cells, or PBMCs. Deeply sampled blood TCRbeta repertoires from subjects exposed to, actively infected with, or recovered from COVID-19 were included in the dataset. A freely available public database, intended as a resource for researchers studying the immune response to SARS-CoV-2, is where the repertoires were released. Samples came from the ongoing ImmuneRACE study (first 160 participants) plus 1,254 subjects from 6 global collaborators. A de-identified subject ID, COVID-19 status, age in years and sex were almost always included in the sample metadata. Where available, HLA class I and class II types were obtained from metadata supplied by the sample provider rather than from assay-based typing. General study outcomes and caveats: Clinical and demographic metadata were provided uncurated, with the amount varying by source and participant.

In the prospective study, participants were about 18 to 90 years old, resided in about two dozen geographic areas of the United States, and were enrolled through a virtual design. In the prospective study, cohorts were assigned on the basis of participant-reported clinical history obtained from a screening survey and a study questionnaire. Exposed participants had been in contact, within 2 weeks of entering the study, with a person who had a PCR-confirmed or clinician-diagnosed case of COVID-19. Each participant in the prospective study had whole blood, serum and a nasopharyngeal or oropharyngeal swab collected by mobile phlebotomists. Over a roughly 2-month period, participants in the prospective study had the option of providing additional blood draws and questionnaires. Before DNA extraction, blood samples from the prospective study were shipped at room temperature or frozen. Taken from cysteine to phenylalanine, the CDR3 has 14 residues. Only the CDR3 portion is preserved as DNA: 42 bases, with reading frame beginning at the first base. In the germline V gene (reference sequence), CDR1 corresponds to MNHEY and CDR2 to SMNVEV. V ends up 4 bases short and J 4 bases short, with an unmatched junction base count of 6.

TCRbeta CDR3 regions were amplified from genomic DNA using the immunoSEQ Assay, a bias-controlled multiplex PCR. Under the source paper's analysis protocol: The number of nucleated cells in each sample was estimated from the amplification of reference gene primers within the assay. Sequence reads were collapsed and filtered to measure the absolute abundance of every unique TCRbeta CDR3 rearrangement. Productive Simpson clonality was computed per sample as the square root of Simpson's diversity index over productive rearrangements. The table comes from immuneACCESS by way of TCRdb, which keeps in-frame sequences with V and J called. Part of the clones is missing from these tables; in studies checked, under half for an unresolved V gene and the rest for unknown reasons. That table furnishes V, J and clone size, whereas the DNA furnished D and trimming. This sample comprises 180,000 or so clones, over 70% of them detected only once. The leading ten clones occupy under 15% of the sample.

A word on this clone: The antigen it binds to is not known. The record has no base qualities; no much larger clone is one base away.

The chain was built from TRBV27 and TRBJ1-2, and TRBD1 matches 7 of the central bases. Sequencing was performed on PBMCs or T cells enriched from blood (not recorded which). The clonotype was recovered from a man aged 60 to 75 who had been exposed to COVID-19. The DNA sequence is TGTGCCAGCAGTTCTCTAACAGGGGTCTATGGCTACACCTTC. This sequence encodes CASSSLTGVYGYTF.